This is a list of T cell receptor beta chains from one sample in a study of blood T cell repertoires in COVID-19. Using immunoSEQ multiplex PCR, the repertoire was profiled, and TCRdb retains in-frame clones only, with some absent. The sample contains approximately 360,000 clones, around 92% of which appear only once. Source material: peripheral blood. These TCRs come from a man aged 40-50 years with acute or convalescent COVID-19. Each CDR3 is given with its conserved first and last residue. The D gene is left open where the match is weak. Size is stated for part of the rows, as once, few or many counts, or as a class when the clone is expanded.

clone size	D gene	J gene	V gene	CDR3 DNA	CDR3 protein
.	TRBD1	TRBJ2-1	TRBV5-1	TGCGCCAGCAGCCGGGACAGATCCTACAATGAGCAGTTCTTC	CASSRDRSYNEQFF
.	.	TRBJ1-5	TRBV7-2	TGTGCCAGCAGCTTAGCGTGGGGGGGATATCAGCCCCAGCATTTT	CASSLAWGGYQPQHF
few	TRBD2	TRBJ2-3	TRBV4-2	TGTGCCAGCACCCCTAGCGGGAACTCAGATACGCAGTATTTT	CASTPSGNSDTQYF
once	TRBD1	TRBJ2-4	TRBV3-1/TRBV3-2	TGTGCCAGCAGCCACCGGGACAGGGGGTCCAAAAACATTCAGTACTTC	CASSHRDRGSKNIQYF
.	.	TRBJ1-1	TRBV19	TGTGCCAGTACCCCGACTCCCGGACAGTTTAAAGCTTTCTTT	CASTPTPGQFKAFF
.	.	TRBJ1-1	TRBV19	TGTGCCAGTAGTATAGACCTCCGGTTAAAAGCTTTCTTT	CASSIDLRLKAFF
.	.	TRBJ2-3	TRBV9	TGTGCCAGCAGCGTAGCGGGTAGCACAGATACGCAGTATTTT	CASSVAGSTDTQYF
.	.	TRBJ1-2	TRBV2	TGTGCCAGCGGGGAAGGGAGGGGCCGGGGTCCCTATGGCTACACCTTC	CASGEGRGRGPYGYTF
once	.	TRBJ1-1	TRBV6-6	TGTGCCAGCGGCTGGGGCCCACAGGGAACGACTGAAGCTTTCTTT	CASGWGPQGTTEAFF
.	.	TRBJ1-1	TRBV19	TGTGCCAGTAGTATAGTTTACACAGGCCTGACTGAAGCTTTCTTT	CASSIVYTGLTEAFF
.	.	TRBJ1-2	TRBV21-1	TGTGCCAGCAGCAAAGCGCTGGGGCCCCTTGCAAGCTATGGCTACACCTTC	CASSKALGPLASYGYTF
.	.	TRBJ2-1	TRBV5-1	TGCGCCAGCAGCGCTTCAGGGGGGTCCTCCTACAATGAGCAGTTCTTC	CASSASGGSSYNEQFF
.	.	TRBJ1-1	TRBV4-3	TGCGCCAGCAGCCAAGACCTGGGGGCAAGCACTGAAGCTTTCTTT	CASSQDLGASTEAFF
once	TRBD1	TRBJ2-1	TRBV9	TGTGCCAGCAGCGTACAGACAGGGAGTGAGCAGTTCTTC	CASSVQTGSEQFF
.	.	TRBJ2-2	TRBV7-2	TGTGCCAGCTTACCCCGGGCGAACACCGGGGAGCTGTTTTTT	CASLPRANTGELFF
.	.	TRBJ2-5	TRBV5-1	TGCGCCAGCAGCTTGTACGGGGTCCAAGAGACCCAGTACTTC	CASSLYGVQETQYF
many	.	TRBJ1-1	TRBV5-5	TGTGCCAGCAGCTTGGAACAATGGAACACTGAAGCTTTCTTT	CASSLEQWNTEAFF
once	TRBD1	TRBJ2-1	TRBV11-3	TGTGCCAGCAGCCTGGACAGGGCTTACAATGAGCAGTTCTTC	CASSLDRAYNEQFF
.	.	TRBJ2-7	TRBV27	TGTGCCAGCAGCCCCGGCGAGGGTCGATACTTC	CASSPGEGRYF
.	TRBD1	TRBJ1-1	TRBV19	TGTGCCAGTAGTATCTGGACAGGGGGCCCGTTTTTCTTT	CASSIWTGGPFFF
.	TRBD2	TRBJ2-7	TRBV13	TGTGCCAGCAGCTTAGGCTCCGGGACTAGCGACGAGCAGTACTTC	CASSLGSGTSDEQYF
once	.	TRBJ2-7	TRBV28	TGTGCCAGCAGTTTTTACAGGAACCAGCGAGAGCAGTACTTC	CASSFYRNQREQYF
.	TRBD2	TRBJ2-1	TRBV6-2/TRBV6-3	TGTGCCAGCAGCCGACTAGCGGGAGCGTACAATGAGCAGTTCTTC	CASSRLAGAYNEQFF
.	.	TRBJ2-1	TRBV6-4	TGTGCCAGAGCCGCGACCGGACTGGCTCGGAGTAGCTCCTACAATGAGCAGTTCTTC	CARAATGLARSSSYNEQFF
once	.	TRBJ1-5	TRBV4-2	TGTGCCAGCAGCCAAGAGGTAGGGGGAGCAAATCAGCCCCAGCATTTT	CASSQEVGGANQPQHF
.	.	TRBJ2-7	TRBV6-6	TGTGCCAGCAGTTACGACAGGGAGGCGTCCGAGCAGTACTTC	CASSYDREASEQYF
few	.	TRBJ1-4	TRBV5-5	TGTGCCAGCAGCTTGGCCCAGGGTGGAGAAAAACTGTTTTTT	CASSLAQGGEKLFF
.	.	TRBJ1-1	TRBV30	TGTGCCTGGAGTGAAGGAGGGAACACTGAAGCTTTCTTT	CAWSEGGNTEAFF
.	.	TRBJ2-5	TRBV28	TGTGCCAGCATATCAGCCAGGGTAGGGGAGACCCAGTACTTC	CASISARVGETQYF
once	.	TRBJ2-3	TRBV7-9	TGTGCCAGCAGCTTAGAGGGGTCCACAGATACGCAGTATTTT	CASSLEGSTDTQYF
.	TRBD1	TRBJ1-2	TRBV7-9	TGTGCCAGCAGCATCAACCGGGACAGGGCTAACTATGGCTACACCTTC	CASSINRDRANYGYTF
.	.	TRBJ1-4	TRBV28	TGTGCCAGCTCCCCCAGTGGCAGGGGACCTCTTGTTAATGAAAAACTGTTTTTT	CASSPSGRGPLVNEKLFF
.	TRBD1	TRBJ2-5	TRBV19	TGTGCCAGTAGTATTCCCGGGACAGATGAAGAGACCCAGTACTTC	CASSIPGTDEETQYF